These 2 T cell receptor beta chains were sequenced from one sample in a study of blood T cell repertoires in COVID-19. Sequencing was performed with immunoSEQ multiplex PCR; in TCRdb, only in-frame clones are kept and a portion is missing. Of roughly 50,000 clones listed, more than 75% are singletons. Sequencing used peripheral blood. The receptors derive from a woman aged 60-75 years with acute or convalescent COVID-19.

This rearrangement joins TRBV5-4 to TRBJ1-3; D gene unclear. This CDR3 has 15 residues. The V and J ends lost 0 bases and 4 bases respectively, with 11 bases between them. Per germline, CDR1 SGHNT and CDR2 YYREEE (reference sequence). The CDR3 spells CASSLAGGSGNTIYF. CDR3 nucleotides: TGTGCCAGCAGCTTGGCCGGAGGGTCAGGAAACACCATATATTTT.

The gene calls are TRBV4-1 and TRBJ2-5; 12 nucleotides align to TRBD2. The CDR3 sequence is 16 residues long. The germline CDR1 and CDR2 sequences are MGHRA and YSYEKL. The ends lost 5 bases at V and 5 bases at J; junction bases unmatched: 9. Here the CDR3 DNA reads TGCGCCAGCAGCGCACGACTAGCGGGAGAGTCCGAGACCCAGTACTTC. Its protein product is CASSARLAGESETQYF.